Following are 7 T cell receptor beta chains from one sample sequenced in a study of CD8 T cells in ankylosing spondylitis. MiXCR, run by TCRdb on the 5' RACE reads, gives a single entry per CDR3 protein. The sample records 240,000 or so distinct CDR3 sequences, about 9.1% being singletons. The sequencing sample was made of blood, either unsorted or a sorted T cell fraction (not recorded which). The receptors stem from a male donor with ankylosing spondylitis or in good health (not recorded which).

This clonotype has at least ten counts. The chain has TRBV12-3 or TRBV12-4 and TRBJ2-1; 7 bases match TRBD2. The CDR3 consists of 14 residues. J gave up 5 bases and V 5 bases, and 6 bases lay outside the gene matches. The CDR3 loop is CASSPSGAHNEQFF. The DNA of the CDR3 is TGTGCCAGCAGTCCTAGCGGAGCCCACAATGAGCAGTTCTTC.

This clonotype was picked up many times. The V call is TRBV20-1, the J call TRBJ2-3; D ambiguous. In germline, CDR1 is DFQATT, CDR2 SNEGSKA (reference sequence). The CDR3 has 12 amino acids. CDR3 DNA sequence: TGCAGCCGTGGGATCTACACAGATACGCAGTATTTT. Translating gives CSRGIYTDTQYF.

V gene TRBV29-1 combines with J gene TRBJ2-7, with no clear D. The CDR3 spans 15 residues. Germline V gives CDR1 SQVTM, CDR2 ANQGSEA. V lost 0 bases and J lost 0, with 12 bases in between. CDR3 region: CSVEDGQSHSYEQYF. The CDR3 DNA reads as TGCAGCGTTGAAGATGGCCAGTCTCACTCCTACGAGCAGTACTTC.

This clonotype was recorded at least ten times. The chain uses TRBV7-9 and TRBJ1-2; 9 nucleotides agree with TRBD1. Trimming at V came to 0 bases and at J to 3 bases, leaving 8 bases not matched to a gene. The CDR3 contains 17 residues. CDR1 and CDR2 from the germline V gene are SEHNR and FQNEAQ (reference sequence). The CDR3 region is CASSLAQGASGDYGYTF. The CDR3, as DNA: TGTGCCAGCAGCTTAGCACAGGGGGCGAGTGGGGACTATGGCTACACCTTC.

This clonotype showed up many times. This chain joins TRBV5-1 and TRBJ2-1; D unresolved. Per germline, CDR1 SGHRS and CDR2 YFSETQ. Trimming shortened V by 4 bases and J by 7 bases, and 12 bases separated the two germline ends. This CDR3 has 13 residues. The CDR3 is CASSDPTRNEQFF. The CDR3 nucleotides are TGCGCCAGCAGCGACCCGACCAGAAATGAGCAGTTCTTC.

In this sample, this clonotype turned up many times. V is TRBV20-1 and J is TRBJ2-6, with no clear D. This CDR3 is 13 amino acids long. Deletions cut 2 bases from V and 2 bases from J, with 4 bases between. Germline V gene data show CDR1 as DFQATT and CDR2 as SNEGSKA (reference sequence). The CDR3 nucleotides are TGCAGTGCTAGAAAGGCTGGGGCCAACGTCCTGACTTTC. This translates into CSARKAGANVLTF.

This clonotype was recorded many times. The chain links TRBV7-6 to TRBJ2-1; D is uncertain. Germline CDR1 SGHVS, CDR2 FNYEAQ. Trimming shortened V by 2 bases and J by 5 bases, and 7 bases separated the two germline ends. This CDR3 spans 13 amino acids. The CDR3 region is CASSLLGNNEQFF. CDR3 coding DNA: TGTGCCAGCAGCTTATTGGGAAACAATGAGCAGTTCTTC.